This entry features one T cell receptor (beta chain) sequence. Its target is not known. Germline values: CDR1 LGHNA, CDR2 YSLEER. The length of the CDR3 is 13 residues. Trimming shortened V by 4 bases and J by 3 bases, and 10 bases separated the two germline ends. TCRdb re-called the 5' RACE reads through MiXCR, storing one row per CDR3 protein. The sample records under 350,000 distinct CDR3 sequences, 8.5% to 9.5% being singletons. Every sampled donor was Caucasian and healthy. This specimen comes from a study of identical twins. Study-wide results and limits: In drawing conclusions, the study used cross-sectional statistical analysis and did not follow the same donors.

These same data were also listed under a study on yellow fever vaccine responses in identical twins.

Material for sequencing was CD8+ T cells sorted from blood. This chain links TRBV4-3 with TRBJ2-7; maybe TRBD1 (6 bases). The clonotype originates from a woman under 30 in good health. CDR3 sequence (DNA): TGCGCCAGCAGCCCCGGGGACAACTACGAGCAGTACTTC. It is translated as CASSPGDNYEQYF.